The 19 T cell receptor beta chains below all came from one sample that was sequenced in a study of cytomegalovirus exposure and HLA in healthy donors. 13 Jbeta primers and 60 Vbeta primers were used for the PCR. The data were produced by immunoSEQ multiplex PCR, yet TCRdb's version contains in-frame clones alone and is incomplete. The sample carries fewer than 150,000 clones, around 74% recorded once. The material sequenced was PBMCs. The receptors were sampled from a young man in good health and CMV-seronegative.

This rearrangement joins TRBV7-6 to TRBJ1-1; D possibly corresponds to TRBD1 (5 bases). Germline V lookup: CDR1 SGHVS, CDR2 FNYEAQ. This CDR3 has 14 amino acids. The ends were cut back, 2 bases at V and 1 base at J, with 8 bases in the middle. The CDR3 DNA reads TGTGCCAGCAGCTTAAACCAGGGGAACACTGAAGCTTTCTTT. The encoded protein is CASSLNQGNTEAFF.

This clone was seen more than once but under ten times. The gene calls are TRBV29-1 and TRBJ2-1; D perhaps matches TRBD2 (5 bases). This CDR3 has 12 amino acids. Per the germline V gene, CDR1 is SQVTM and CDR2 is ANQGSEA. The V end was cut by 1 base, the J end by 15 bases, with 16 bases between. Here the CDR3 DNA reads TGCAGCGTTGAAGGGTCGAGGGCCCTCGGGTTCTTC. Amino acids: CSVEGSRALGFF.

CDR3 residues: CASTPGYGYTF. CDR3 DNA sequence: TGTGCCAGCACCCCAGGCTATGGCTACACCTTC. V gene TRBV5-8 combines with J gene TRBJ1-2; D remains ambiguous. CDR1 is SGHTS and CDR2 is YDEGEE in the germline V gene. Trimming stripped 6 bases from V and 4 bases from J, with 7 bases between. The CDR3 length is 11 residues.

The chain links TRBV27 to TRBJ2-1; no reliable D call. The CDR3 runs to 12 residues. Germline V CDR1 and CDR2: MNHEY, SMNVEV (reference sequence). The V end lost 5 bases, the J end lost 12 bases, and 14 bases lay between the germline ends. The CDR3 nucleotides read TGTGCCAGCAGTCCTTTCCCGGAGAGGCAGTTCTTC. Amino acid sequence: CASSPFPERQFF.

The gene calls are TRBV9 and TRBJ2-1, with TRBD2 matching over 9 bases. Germline CDR1 is SGDLS and CDR2 is YYNGEE. The CDR3 is made up of 17 amino acids. V shed 0 bases, J shed 2 bases, and the junction held 6 bases outside the gene matches. The DNA of the CDR3 is TGTGCCAGCAGCGTAGGGAGGACTAGCGTCACCTACAATGAGCAGTTCTTC. Translation gives CASSVGRTSVTYNEQFF.

The J gene is TRBJ2-1, the V gene TRBV7-9; 9 nucleotides line up with TRBD1. This CDR3 region has 14 residues. Germline values: CDR1 SEHNR, CDR2 FQNEAQ (reference sequence). With 6 bases clipped from V and 3 bases from J, the junction kept 3 bases outside the gene matches. The CDR3 bases are TGTGCCAGCAGGCCGGGACAGGGCTACAATGAGCAGTTCTTC. Protein: CASRPGQGYNEQFF. Supplemented by reference TRBV7-9 and TRBJ2-1, the full variable domain reads DTGVSQNPRHKITKRGQNVTFRCDPISEHNRLYWYRQTLGQGPEFLTYFQNEAQLEKSRLLSDRFSAERPKGSFSTLEIQRTEQGDSAMYLCASRPGQGYNEQFFGPGTRLTVL.

This clone was seen just once. This chain uses TRBV19 with TRBJ2-1; 7 bases are shared with TRBD2. CDR1 LNHDA and CDR2 SQIVND come from the germline V gene (reference sequence). The CDR3 is 16 residues long. V lost 1 base, J lost 3 bases, and 6 bases stayed unmatched. CDR3 region: CASSIGGGGFYNEQFF. DNA for the CDR3: TGTGCCAGTAGTATAGGAGGCGGGGGATTCTACAATGAGCAGTTCTTC.

This clone is a singleton in its sample. This sequence joins TRBV6-1 and TRBJ2-5, with 10 bases aligning to TRBD2. V was pared by 4 bases and J by 2 bases, with 19 bases of the junction left unmatched. Looked up from germline, CDR1 is MNHNS and CDR2 is SASEGT. This CDR3 is 20 amino acids long. The CDR3 loop reads CASSAPRLGGSGGDQETQYF. The DNA of the CDR3 is TGTGCCAGCAGTGCGCCTCGTCTAGGTGGCAGCGGGGGGGATCAAGAGACCCAGTACTTC.

V and J are TRBV15 and TRBJ2-7; D ambiguous. Germline CDR1 reads LNHNV; CDR2 reads YYDKDF (reference sequence). The CDR3 has 15 amino acids. The V and J ends lost 0 bases and 3 bases respectively, with 12 bases between them. CDR3 residues: CATSRDSSAYYEQYF. CDR3 sequence (DNA): TGTGCCACCAGCAGAGATTCTTCAGCGTACTACGAGCAGTACTTC.

There are a few counts of this clone. The V gene is TRBV5-1, the J gene TRBJ1-3; no definite D call. The V gene lost 0 bases and the J gene lost 3 bases, with 7 bases spanning the gap. The CDR3 length is 14 residues. Germline V gives CDR1 SGHRS, CDR2 YFSETQ. CDR3 sequence reads: CASSLGQSGNTIYF. CDR3 nucleotides: TGCGCCAGCAGCTTGGGACAAAGTGGAAACACCATATATTTT.

The chain is built from TRBV7-2 and TRBJ2-3; D gene unclear. Germline V lookup: CDR1 SGHTA, CDR2 FQGNSA. Trimming removed 0 bases from V and 3 bases from J, with 7 bases in between. The CDR3 spans 14 residues. The CDR3 sequence: CASSLASYTDTQYF. CDR3 sequence (DNA): TGTGCCAGCAGCTTAGCTTCTTATACAGATACGCAGTATTTT.

The chain recombines TRBV5-1 with TRBJ1-2; a weak D match, TRBD1 (5 bases). CDR3 size: 12 residues. Deletions cut 3 bases from V and 7 bases from J, with 10 bases between. The germline V gene has CDR1 SGHRS and CDR2 YFSETQ. The chain's CDR3 is CASSSERGGYTF. The CDR3 coding sequence is TGCGCCAGCAGCTCGGAAAGGGGTGGCTACACCTTC.

The genes are TRBV28 and TRBJ2-2, with D possibly matching TRBD1 (6 bases). Germline assignment: CDR1 MDHEN and CDR2 SYDVKM. V lost 9 bases to trimming and J lost 2 bases, with 16 bases between them. The CDR3 runs to 15 residues. CDR3 loop: CASMQGQINTGELFF. The CDR3 coding sequence is TGTGCCAGTATGCAGGGACAAATTAACACCGGGGAGCTGTTTTTT.

This clone has more than one count but fewer than ten. The V and J genes are TRBV28 and TRBJ2-1; TRBD2 matches at 10 bases. The CDR3 is 13 amino acids. Germline V CDR1 and CDR2: MDHEN, SYDVKM. V lost 8 bases to trimming and J lost 4 bases; unmatched junction nucleotides: 2. The CDR3 DNA sequence: TGTGCCAGCTTGGGACTAGCGTACAATGAGCAGTTCTTC. This translates into CASLGLAYNEQFF.

V gene TRBV7-3 combines with J gene TRBJ2-3; D call uncertain. The V end was cut by 5 bases, the J end by 2 bases, with 8 bases between. CDR1 is SGHTA and CDR2 is FQGTGA in the germline V gene. The CDR3 totals 13 residues. CDR3 region: CASSLSYTDTQYF. CDR3 nucleotides: TGTGCCAGCAGCCTTTCTTACACAGATACGCAGTATTTT.

The rearrangement links TRBV27 to TRBJ2-3; 7 bases match TRBD2. This CDR3 contains 16 residues. V shed 6 bases and J 6 bases; nucleotides not matched to a gene: 15. Germline CDR1 MNHEY, CDR2 SMNVEV (reference sequence). DNA of the CDR3: TGTGCCAGCAGAGGCCGGGAGGTCCTCAGAGTTGATACGCAGTATTTT. Its translation: CASRGREVLRVDTQYF.

J is TRBJ2-1 and V is TRBV7-2; TRBD2 aligns across 9 bases. The CDR3 length is 16 residues. Germline CDR1 SGHTA, CDR2 FQGNSA. The V segment lost 1 base and the J segment 9 bases; nucleotides outside the gene matches: 10. Here the CDR3 reads CASSLVGSGRGTEQFF. In DNA form, the CDR3 reads TGTGCCAGCAGCTTAGTTGGTAGCGGGAGAGGAACTGAGCAGTTCTTC.

The CDR3 coding sequence is TGTGCCAGCAGCTTAGGTCTGGGGCTAGAGACCCAGTACTTC. Translating it yields CASSLGLGLETQYF. The chain links TRBV7-2 to TRBJ2-5; TRBD1 is a possible D gene (5 bases). V gave up 1 base and J gave up 4 bases, with 10 bases separating them. The CDR3 consists of 14 residues. The germline CDR1 and CDR2 sequences are SGHTA and FQGNSA.

Note on this clone: This specimen includes other DNA sequences encoding the same CDR3. This chain links TRBV29-1 with TRBJ2-1; possibly TRBD2 for D (5 bases). The CDR3 is 12 amino acids. V shed 3 bases and J shed 6 bases, with 9 bases lying between them. Germline assignment: CDR1 SQVTM and CDR2 ANQGSEA. CDR3 protein: CSVERSGNEQFF. For the CDR3, the DNA is TGCAGCGTTGAGCGGAGCGGCAATGAGCAGTTCTTC.